The sequence of this T cell receptor beta chain was determined in a study of tumor-infiltrating lymphocytes in localized non-small cell lung cancer. This clone is labeled as medium-sized. Its antigen remains unidentified. Regarding the study as a whole: Only some patients had TCR sequencing, depending on available tissue. Immunotypes IM1 and IM2 had similar TCR-derived T-cell fractions.

The CDR3 has 12 residues. Germline CDR1 reads GTSNPN; CDR2 reads SVGIG (reference sequence). Deletions cut 0 bases from V and 5 bases from J, with 7 bases between. Sequenced by immunoSEQ multiplex PCR; TCRdb stores in-frame clones only, minus some. The sample consists of more than 20,000 clones, around 67% of them appearing once. Source material: lung tumor tissue. This sequence was found in a human donor with non-small cell lung cancer. This chain uses TRBV30 with TRBJ1-1, with unresolved D. The CDR3 region is CAWSVLGTEAFF. In DNA, the CDR3 is TGTGCCTGGAGTGTACTGGGGACTGAAGCTTTCTTT.